This TCR beta chain was captured by sequencing in a study of regulatory T cells in long-lasting Graves disease. Described time point: persistent/refractory GD, antithyroid drugs over 5 years with positive TRAb. Making the TCR library involved RNA that had been extracted from PBMCs. This clonotype was observed a single time. Construction of the TCR beta libraries employed iRepertoire HTBI primers in conjunction with Arm-PCR of CDR3 regions. TCRdb redid the calling of the multiplex PCR reads with MiXCR, one entry per CDR3 protein. The data show around 300,000 distinct CDR3 sequences, with approximately 20% seen just once and more than 55% held by the top ten. This CDR3 region has 13 residues. V was clipped by 5 bases and J by 5 bases, with 12 bases between them. Germline loops: CDR1 MDHEN, CDR2 SYDVKM.

This chain uses TRBV28 with TRBJ2-5, with a tentative D call TRBD1 (5 bases). Sequences were derived from peripheral blood mononuclear cells (PBMCs), sampled when the disease was refractory, from a patient treated with antithyroid drugs. This receptor was identified in a female donor with Graves disease. The CDR3 coding sequence is TGTGCCAGCAGTCCCAGGGTATTGGAGACCCAGTACTTC. Translated, it gives CASSPRVLETQYF.